The rows below give T cell receptor beta chains drawn from one sample of a study of beta chain features in type 1 diabetes. Some clones are missing from TCRdb's copy, which holds only in-frame ones; the method was immunoSEQ multiplex PCR. The table lists approximately 260,000 clones, about a fifth of them singletons. Input material: naive CD4+ T cells from blood. These receptors were taken from a middle-aged woman with type 1 diabetes. Both conserved end residues are part of each CDR3. The order of the fields is clone size, J gene, V gene, D gene, CDR3 DNA, CDR3 protein. D genes are given only for firm matches. Clone size is shown for a subset of rows, as once, few, many or a class of expanded clone.

. | TRBJ2-5 | TRBV9 | . | TGTGCCAGCAGCGTATTTGGGGCGTGGGAGACCCAGTACTTC | CASSVFGAWETQYF
. | TRBJ2-3 | TRBV30 | . | TGTGCCTGGAGTGTAGGGCTGGACTACACAGATACGCAGTATTTT | CAWSVGLDYTDTQYF
. | TRBJ2-7 | TRBV28 | . | TGTGCCAGCAGCCTCGGTCTCGCCTACGAGCAGTACTTC | CASSLGLAYEQYF
few | TRBJ1-1 | TRBV9 | TRBD1 | TGTGCCAGCAGCGCGGGACAGTACACTGAAGCTTTCTTT | CASSAGQYTEAFF
. | TRBJ1-5 | TRBV28 | TRBD1 | TGTGCCAGCAGGCGACAGGGATATAGCAATCAGCCCCAGCATTTT | CASRRQGYSNQPQHF
. | TRBJ1-2 | TRBV25-1 | . | TGTGCCAGCAGGGAATATAACCCAGGGGGCTACACCTTC | CASREYNPGGYTF
. | TRBJ2-2 | TRBV2 | TRBD1 | TGTGCCAGCACTAGGGGACAGGGTATAGCCGGGGAGCTGTTTTTT | CASTRGQGIAGELFF
. | TRBJ2-7 | TRBV25-1 | TRBD1 | TGTGCCAGCAGTGAATTAACAGGGGCCTACGAGCAGTACTTC | CASSELTGAYEQYF
. | TRBJ2-5 | TRBV9 | . | TGTGCCAGCAGCGCTGTCGGGTCCTATGGAGAGACCCAGTACTTC | CASSAVGSYGETQYF
. | TRBJ2-7 | TRBV9 | TRBD2 | TGTGCCAGCAGCGGGGGGGTAGCGGGGATCTACGAGCAGTACTTC | CASSGGVAGIYEQYF
. | TRBJ2-7 | TRBV2 | TRBD2 | TGTGCCAGCAAAGAGCGGGGGGTCTACGAGCAGTACTTC | CASKERGVYEQYF
. | TRBJ1-1 | TRBV19 | TRBD1 | TGTGCCAGTAGCGGACAGGCGAACACTGAAGCTTTCTTT | CASSGQANTEAFF
few | TRBJ2-7 | TRBV29-1 | TRBD1 | TGCAGCGCCGACAGGGGCCACGAGCAGTACTTC | CSADRGHEQYF
few | TRBJ1-4 | TRBV23-1 | TRBD1 | TGCGCCAGCAGTCAGCCGACAGGGGGCAAGATAGGTGAAAAACTGTTTTTT | CASSQPTGGKIGEKLFF
. | TRBJ2-7 | TRBV4-1 | TRBD2 | TGCGCCAGCAGCCAAAGGAGCGGGAGGGCCTACGAGCAGTACTTC | CASSQRSGRAYEQYF
. | TRBJ2-3 | TRBV18 | TRBD1 | TGTGCCAGCTCATTCGGACAGGGAACAGATACGCAGTATTTT | CASSFGQGTDTQYF
few | TRBJ2-7 | TRBV19 | . | TGTGCCAGTAGTATAGTTGGCGGCGGCTACGAGCAGTACTTC | CASSIVGGGYEQYF
few | TRBJ1-4 | TRBV4-3 | . | TGCGCCAGCAGCCGAGACACGGGTACTAATGAAAAACTGTTTTTT | CASSRDTGTNEKLFF
. | TRBJ1-4 | TRBV30 | . | TGTGCCTGGAGTGTGGACAGCTACCTTGAAAAACTGTTTTTT | CAWSVDSYLEKLFF
. | TRBJ2-7 | TRBV9 | . | TGTGCCAGCAGCCCGACGACAGTCCACTACGAGCAGTACTTC | CASSPTTVHYEQYF
few | TRBJ2-5 | TRBV30 | TRBD1 | TGTGCCTGGAGTGTGGGGGCAGGGGGCTCAGAGACCCAGTACTTC | CAWSVGAGGSETQYF
. | TRBJ2-7 | TRBV25-1 | TRBD1 | TGTGCCAGCAGTGATGCGGGACAGGGATTCTACGAGCAGTACTTC | CASSDAGQGFYEQYF
few | TRBJ2-3 | TRBV5-4 | TRBD2 | TGTGCCAGCAGATTCGGCGGCGGGAGGCCCGCAGATACGCAGTATTTT | CASRFGGGRPADTQYF
. | TRBJ1-4 | TRBV5-4 | . | TGTGCCAGCAGCCTCTCCGAGCCTAATGAAAAACTGTTTTTT | CASSLSEPNEKLFF
. | TRBJ1-1 | TRBV30 | . | TGTGCCTGCGGGCAAGGGGGTACTGAAGCTTTCTTT | CACGQGGTEAFF
few | TRBJ2-3 | TRBV30 | . | TGTGCCTGGGACTGGCTCACAGATACGCAGTATTTT | CAWDWLTDTQYF
. | TRBJ2-7 | TRBV2 | . | TGTGCCAGCAGTCCCCACACCCTCTCCTACGAGCAGTACTTC | CASSPHTLSYEQYF
. | TRBJ2-5 | TRBV4-1 | TRBD1 | TGCGCCAGCAGACCCGGACAGGGCGGCCAAGAGACCCAGTACTTC | CASRPGQGGQETQYF
. | TRBJ2-3 | TRBV5-1 | . | TGCGCCAGCAGCTTGGGAGCGGTGCTCACAGATACGCAGTATTTT | CASSLGAVLTDTQYF
. | TRBJ1-5 | TRBV5-6 | TRBD1 | TGTGCCAGCAGCTTCAGGACAGGGAAGGATCAGCCCCAGCATTTT | CASSFRTGKDQPQHF
few | TRBJ1-5 | TRBV30 | TRBD1 | TGTGCCTCCAGGGGGAGGAATCAGCCCCAGCATTTT | CASRGRNQPQHF
. | TRBJ2-3 | TRBV7-9 | TRBD2 | TGTGCCAGCAGCCGCCCGGGGACTAGCGAATGGACAGATACGCAGTATTTT | CASSRPGTSEWTDTQYF
. | TRBJ1-1 | TRBV9 | . | TGTGCCAGCAGCGTAGCTGGATCAGGGGCCAGAACTGAAGCTTTCTTT | CASSVAGSGARTEAFF
. | TRBJ2-3 | TRBV5-4 | TRBD2 | TGTGCCAGCAGCCTCCTTACTAGCGCCTTCACAGATACGCAGTATTTT | CASSLLTSAFTDTQYF
. | TRBJ2-3 | TRBV30 | TRBD2 | TGTGCCTGGAGTGGACTAGCGGCAGCTAGCACAGATACGCAGTATTTT | CAWSGLAAASTDTQYF
few | TRBJ2-3 | TRBV28 | TRBD1 | TGTGCCAGCATTCCTGGACAGGGACGCCCAGATACGCAGTATTTT | CASIPGQGRPDTQYF
few | TRBJ2-7 | TRBV29-1 | TRBD1 | TGCAGCGTTGGGAGGACAGGGGGAACCTACGAGCAGTACTTC | CSVGRTGGTYEQYF
few | TRBJ2-5 | TRBV29-1 | TRBD2 | TGCAGCGTCCCCGGGGGGGCGAGTGAGGAGACCCAGTACTTC | CSVPGGASEETQYF
. | TRBJ1-2 | TRBV27 | TRBD1 | TGTGCCAGCAGTCGGACAGGGGCACCTTATGGCTACACCTTC | CASSRTGAPYGYTF
. | TRBJ2-7 | TRBV6-6 | . | TGTGCCAGCAGTACCCCACAGGGCCCAAACTACGAGCAGTACTTC | CASSTPQGPNYEQYF
. | TRBJ2-3 | TRBV30 | . | TGTGCCTGGAGTCAGGCCAGCACAGATACGCAGTATTTT | CAWSQASTDTQYF
few | TRBJ1-1 | TRBV18 | . | TGTGCCAGCTCACCTTTAGAGGACAGTGAAGCTTTCTTT | CASSPLEDSEAFF
. | TRBJ1-6 | TRBV9 | . | TGTGCCAGCAGCTCAGAGGACGAGGGTTCACCCCTCCACTTT | CASSSEDEGSPLHF
few | TRBJ1-1 | TRBV29-1 | TRBD1 | TGCAGCGTGTCGACAGGGATGAACACTGAAGCTTTCTTT | CSVSTGMNTEAFF
few | TRBJ2-3 | TRBV29-1 | . | TGCAGCGGCCTAGTTCGCACAGATACGCAGTATTTT | CSGLVRTDTQYF
few | TRBJ1-1 | TRBV29-1 | TRBD1 | TGCAGCGGGGGACAGGTCAACACTGAAGCTTTCTTT | CSGGQVNTEAFF
. | TRBJ2-1 | TRBV20-1 | . | TGCAGTGCGACCCGAGGTCGTGAGCAGTTCTTC | CSATRGREQFF
. | TRBJ1-5 | TRBV7-2 | . | TGTGCCAGCAGCTTCCAGGGCAATCAGCCCCAGCATTTT | CASSFQGNQPQHF
. | TRBJ2-2 | TRBV4-2 | . | TGTGCCAGCAGCCAAGTAGCCGTCCGGGAGCTGTTTTTT | CASSQVAVRELFF
. | TRBJ1-2 | TRBV7-3 | . | TGTGCCAGCAGCTTAACGGCGGCGGGGAACTATGGCTACACCTTC | CASSLTAAGNYGYTF
few | TRBJ1-4 | TRBV7-9 | TRBD1 | TGTGCCAGCAGCCCCGGGACAGCCAATGAAAAACTGTTTTTT | CASSPGTANEKLFF
few | TRBJ1-1 | TRBV15 | TRBD1 | TGTGCCACCAGCAGGGGGGACAGCATCTCCACTGAAGCTTTCTTT | CATSRGDSISTEAFF
few | TRBJ1-1 | TRBV29-1 | . | TGCAGCGCGGGGAATAGGGGGACGAGTACTGAAGCTTTCTTT | CSAGNRGTSTEAFF
few | TRBJ1-2 | TRBV9 | TRBD1 | TGTGCCAGCAGCGTAGGACAGGGGGCTCATGGCTACACCTTC | CASSVGQGAHGYTF